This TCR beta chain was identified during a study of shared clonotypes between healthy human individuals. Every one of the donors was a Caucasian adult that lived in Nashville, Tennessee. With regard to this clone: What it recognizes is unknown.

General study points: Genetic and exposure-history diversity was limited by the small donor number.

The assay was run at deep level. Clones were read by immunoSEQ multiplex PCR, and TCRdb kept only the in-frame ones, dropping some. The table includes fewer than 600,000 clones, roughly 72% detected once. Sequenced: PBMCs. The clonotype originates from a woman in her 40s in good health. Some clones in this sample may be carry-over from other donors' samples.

In DNA form, the CDR3 reads TGTGCCAGTAGTACATCACAGGGGCGAGAGACCCAGTACTTC. Translation: CASSTSQGRETQYF. The chain is built from TRBV19 and TRBJ2-5; TRBD1 aligns across 7 bases. V lost 4 bases, J lost 4 bases, and 6 bases stayed unmatched. The CDR3 covers 14 residues. CDR1 and CDR2 (germline): LNHDA, SQIVND (reference sequence).